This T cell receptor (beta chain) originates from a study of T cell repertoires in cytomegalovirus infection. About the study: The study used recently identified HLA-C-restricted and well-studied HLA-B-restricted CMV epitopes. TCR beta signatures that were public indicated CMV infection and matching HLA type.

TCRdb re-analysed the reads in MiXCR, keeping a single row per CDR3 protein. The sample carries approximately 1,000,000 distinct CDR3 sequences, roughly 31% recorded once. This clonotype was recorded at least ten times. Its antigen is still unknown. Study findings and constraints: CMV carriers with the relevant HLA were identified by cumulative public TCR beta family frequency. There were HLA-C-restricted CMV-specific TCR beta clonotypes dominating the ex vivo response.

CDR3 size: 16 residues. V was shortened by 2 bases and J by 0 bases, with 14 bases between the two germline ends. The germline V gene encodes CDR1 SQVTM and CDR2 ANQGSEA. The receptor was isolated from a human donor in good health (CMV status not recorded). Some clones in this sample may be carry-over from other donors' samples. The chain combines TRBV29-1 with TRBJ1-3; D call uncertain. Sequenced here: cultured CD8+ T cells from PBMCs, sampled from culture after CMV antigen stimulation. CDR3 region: CSVERLDRSSGNTIYF. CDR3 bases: TGCAGCGTTGAACGTCTGGACCGCAGCTCTGGAAACACCATATATTTT.